These T cell receptor beta chains were read from a single sample in a study of cytomegalovirus exposure and HLA in healthy donors. The method was immunoSEQ multiplex PCR; TCRdb's version includes in-frame clones alone and lacks a portion of them. The table records over 100,000 clones, about 80% of them present only once. Sequenced sample: PBMCs. The receptors come from a woman aged 40 to 49 in good health and CMV-seronegative. The CDR3 runs from the conserved cysteine through the conserved F or W. A D gene is named only where the DNA matches it firmly. Expanded clones get a size class; other rows say once, few or many, or leave the size out.

j_call,d_call,clone_size,v_call,cdr3_nt,cdr3_aa
TRBJ2-7,-,-,TRBV11-2,TGTGCCAGCAGCTTAGAAGGTAGCGCATTCCGTCACGAGCAGTACTTC,CASSLEGSAFRHEQYF
TRBJ2-7,TRBD2,-,TRBV29-1,TGCAGCATACCGAGCGGGGGCACCTACGAGCAGTACTTC,CSIPSGGTYEQYF
TRBJ1-1,-,few,TRBV19,TGTGCCAGTACCATTAACAGGGCCGCGAACACTGAAGCTTTCTTT,CASTINRAANTEAFF
TRBJ1-1,-,-,TRBV18,TGTGCCAGCGCAGACCGGGTTCTGAACACTGAAGCTTTCTTT,CASADRVLNTEAFF
TRBJ2-1,TRBD2,-,TRBV19,TGTGCCAGTAGTATTGGGGCTAGCGGGAGCGATGAGCAGTTCTTC,CASSIGASGSDEQFF
TRBJ2-6,TRBD1,-,TRBV9,TGTGCCAGCAGCACGACAGGGGCTGGGGCCAACGTCCTGACTTTC,CASSTTGAGANVLTF
TRBJ1-5,TRBD1,-,TRBV7-9,TGTGCCAGCAGCCCCGTCACAGGGGGCGCCGATCAGCCCCAGCATTTT,CASSPVTGGADQPQHF
TRBJ2-1,TRBD2,-,TRBV9,TGTGCCAGCAGCGTGGGACTAGCGGACTACAATGAGCAGTTCTTC,CASSVGLADYNEQFF
TRBJ2-7,TRBD2,-,TRBV4-3,TGCGCCAGCAGCCAACTCCTACTCAGAAGCGGGGCCTACGAGCAGTACTTC,CASSQLLLRSGAYEQYF
TRBJ2-7,-,-,TRBV30,TGTGCCTGGAGTGTACAGGCGGTCGGCGAGCAGTACTTC,CAWSVQAVGEQYF
TRBJ2-1,TRBD1,once,TRBV27,TGTGCCAGCAGTTTATTGACAGGGGTCTACAATGAGCAGTTCTTC,CASSLLTGVYNEQFF
TRBJ1-5,-,-,TRBV5-5,TGTGCCAGCAGCCCGTGGGACCCCGGGAGGCCTCAGCCCCAGCATTTT,CASSPWDPGRPQPQHF
TRBJ2-2,-,-,TRBV7-9,TGTGCCAGCAGCTTTGACGGACAGCCCGGGGAGCTGTTTTTT,CASSFDGQPGELFF
TRBJ1-5,TRBD1,-,TRBV19,TGTGCCAGTAGTGACCTTGAACAGGGGGGCGGACAGCCCCAGCATTTT,CASSDLEQGGGQPQHF
TRBJ2-2,TRBD1,-,TRBV18,TGTGCCAGCTCACCACTACTGTCCGGGACAGGGTCCGGGGAGCTGTTTTTT,CASSPLLSGTGSGELFF
TRBJ2-7,-,-,TRBV27,TGTGCCAGCAGTCTTGGGGGGGCTACCTACGAGCAGTACTTC,CASSLGGATYEQYF
TRBJ1-5,-,-,TRBV7-2,TGTGCCAGCAGCCCAGGGAGGCCCCCCTCCAATCAGCCCCAGCATTTT,CASSPGRPPSNQPQHF
TRBJ2-7,-,-,TRBV5-6,TGTGCCAGCAGCCTTACTGACTCCTACGAGCAGTACTTC,CASSLTDSYEQYF
TRBJ2-5,TRBD1,once,TRBV5-6,TGTGCCAGCAGCTTTCTCCGGACAGGCCCAAGGGAGACCCAGTACTTC,CASSFLRTGPRETQYF
TRBJ1-5,TRBD1,-,TRBV4-3,TGCGCCAGCAGCCAAGAAAGGGGGACAGGCAGCAATCAGCCCCAGCATTTT,CASSQERGTGSNQPQHF
TRBJ1-5,TRBD1,few,TRBV18,TGTGCCAGCTCACAATACAGGGGCGGCTTGGATCAGCCCCAGCATTTT,CASSQYRGGLDQPQHF
TRBJ1-2,-,-,TRBV4-2,TGTGCCAGCAGCCAAGGACAGAACCTTAACTATGGCTACACCTTC,CASSQGQNLNYGYTF
TRBJ1-5,-,-,TRBV6-6,TGTGCCAGCAGACAGGGTGTTAGCAATCAGCCCCAGCATTTT,CASRQGVSNQPQHF
TRBJ1-5,-,few,TRBV7-2,TGTGCCAGCAACTACGGGGGGGCTAGCAATCAGCCCCAGCATTTT,CASNYGGASNQPQHF
TRBJ2-1,TRBD2,few,TRBV6-6,TGTGCCAGCAGTCCGCTAGCGGACAATGAGCAGTTCTTC,CASSPLADNEQFF
TRBJ2-7,-,-,TRBV28,TGTGCCAGCAGTCCAATTAGGGGCGTTGGCGAGCAGTACTTC,CASSPIRGVGEQYF
TRBJ2-2,-,once,TRBV6-1,TGTGCCAGCAGTGAAGCTTTTCCGGGACTCCTCAAAGGGGAGCTGTTTTTT,CASSEAFPGLLKGELFF
TRBJ1-5,-,-,TRBV6-6,TGTGCCAGCAGTTACAGCACAGGCGGTCAGCCCCAGCATTTT,CASSYSTGGQPQHF
TRBJ1-2,-,-,TRBV5-4,TGTGCCAGCAGCTTGGTCGGGGCTAACTATGGCTACACCTTC,CASSLVGANYGYTF
TRBJ2-3,-,-,TRBV27,TGTGCCAGCAGGGAGGGAATTAGCACAGATACGCAGTATTTT,CASREGISTDTQYF
TRBJ2-1,-,-,TRBV27,TGTGCCAGCAGACAGGGTAGGGTTGAGCAGTTCTTC,CASRQGRVEQFF
TRBJ1-5,TRBD1,-,TRBV28,TGTGCCACTCAGGGGGCCGGCAATCAGCCCCAGCATTTT,CATQGAGNQPQHF
TRBJ1-1,-,-,TRBV29-1,TGCAGCGGAAAATTCTCCCAGGGCACTGAAGCTTTCTTT,CSGKFSQGTEAFF
TRBJ2-7,TRBD2,-,TRBV28,TGTGCCAGCCGTGGGACTAGCGTCCCCTACGAGCAGTACTTC,CASRGTSVPYEQYF
TRBJ2-2,-,few,TRBV21-1,TGTGCCAGCAGTAGACTAGCGGGGGTCAACACCGGGGAGCTGTTTTTT,CASSRLAGVNTGELFF
TRBJ2-7,-,-,TRBV7-2,TGTGCCAGCAGTTATGAGGTGAGAAACTACGAGCAGTACTTC,CASSYEVRNYEQYF
TRBJ1-2,-,-,TRBV27,TGTGCCAGCAGTCCACAGGGTTCGGTCGGCTACACCTTC,CASSPQGSVGYTF
TRBJ2-1,-,-,TRBV10-3,TGTGCCATCAGATCGGTATCTGCTACTAATGAGCAGTTCTTC,CAIRSVSATNEQFF
TRBJ1-1,-,few,TRBV7-9,TGTGCCAGCAGCTTCGGAGACACTGAAGCTTTCTTT,CASSFGDTEAFF
TRBJ2-3,TRBD2,-,TRBV9,TGTGCCAGCAGCGTAGGGCTAGCGGGAGCGGATACGCAGTATTTT,CASSVGLAGADTQYF
TRBJ1-1,-,-,TRBV7-2,TGTGCCAGCAGCTTATTCGCGGGACTTCTGAACACTGAAGCTTTCTTT,CASSLFAGLLNTEAFF
TRBJ1-1,-,-,TRBV19,TGTGCCAGTCAACCACTGAGGGTTACGAACACTGAAGCTTTCTTT,CASQPLRVTNTEAFF
TRBJ2-7,-,-,TRBV5-1,TGCGCCAGCAGCTTGGAAGCGGCTAGCTCCGGGTACGAGCAGTACTTC,CASSLEAASSGYEQYF
TRBJ1-1,-,-,TRBV4-3,TGCGCCAGCAGCCAAGGGGGAGTAGAGGGGAACACTGAAGCTTTCTTT,CASSQGGVEGNTEAFF
TRBJ2-7,-,-,TRBV28,TGTGCCAGCTACCCGACAGCCGGGCACCCCGAGCAGTACTTC,CASYPTAGHPEQYF
TRBJ2-1,TRBD1,-,TRBV9,TGTGCCAGCACCCAGGGGGTTTGGGACAATGAGCAGTTCTTC,CASTQGVWDNEQFF
TRBJ2-1,-,few,TRBV7-8,TGTGCCAGCAGCTTTAGCGGACCTAACAATGAGCAGTTCTTC,CASSFSGPNNEQFF
TRBJ2-3,TRBD2,-,TRBV4-3,TGCGCCAGCAGCCCGGGACTAGCGGGAGGAGCAGATACGCAGTATTTT,CASSPGLAGGADTQYF